The 27 T cell receptor beta chains below come from one sample, sequenced in a study of early T cells in non-severe SARS-CoV-2 infection. TCRdb used MiXCR to reprocess the 5' RACE reads, holding one entry per CDR3 protein. This sample carries 70,000 or so distinct CDR3 sequences, over 9% of them seen once, and the ten largest clones take around 4%. The specimen was whole blood. The origin of the receptors is an adult who was a healthcare worker with PCR-confirmed SARS-CoV-2 infection or an uninfected control (not recorded which).

V is TRBV29-1 and J is TRBJ2-3; D possibly matches TRBD1 or TRBD2 (5 bases each). This CDR3 has 14 amino acids. Per germline, CDR1 SQVTM and CDR2 ANQGSEA. Trimming took off 4 bases at V and 5 bases at J, with 16 bases between the two ends. CDR3 nucleotides: TGCAGCGTTGTAGGCCTAGTGGGGGAAGATACGCAGTATTTT. Its translation: CSVVGLVGEDTQYF.

This clonotype was observed a few times. The V gene is TRBV28, the J gene TRBJ1-6; no clear D. V gave up 5 bases and J gave up 0 bases, with 8 bases separating them. The CDR3 runs 15 residues. CDR1 is MDHEN, CDR2 SYDVKM, per germline. The CDR3 region is CASSVLSSYNSPLHF. The CDR3 DNA follows: TGTGCCAGCAGTGTGCTGAGCTCCTATAATTCACCCCTCCACTTT.

This clonotype was seen more than once but under ten times. The chain carries TRBV6-2 or TRBV6-3 and TRBJ2-1, with D possibly being TRBD2 (6 bases). V was pared by 7 bases and J by 3 bases, with 16 bases between. Germline CDR1 MNHEY, CDR2 SVGEGT. The CDR3 covers 15 residues. The CDR3 spells CASTRDSNLYNEQFF. The CDR3 region has the DNA TGTGCCAGCACCAGGGACTCAAACCTCTACAATGAGCAGTTCTTC.

This sequence joins TRBV12-3 or TRBV12-4 and TRBJ1-5; TRBD1 agrees at 7 bases. This CDR3 has 15 residues. V shed 6 bases, J shed 0 bases, and the junction held 5 bases outside the gene matches. The CDR3: CASRPGQHSNQPQHF. Written as DNA, the CDR3 is TGTGCCAGCAGACCGGGACAGCATAGCAATCAGCCCCAGCATTTT.

There are many counts of this clonotype. The chain carries TRBV27 and TRBJ2-7; TRBD1 aligns across 8 bases. The V and J ends lost 5 bases and 1 base, in that order; junction bases with no gene match: 7. This CDR3 has 15 residues. Germline assignment: CDR1 MNHEY and CDR2 SMNVEV (reference sequence). As DNA, the CDR3 is TGTGCCAGCAGTGCAATCCGGACAGGGTCCTACGAGCAGTACTTC. This codes for CASSAIRTGSYEQYF.

This clonotype showed up just a few times. This chain connects TRBV19 to TRBJ2-1; D is unresolved. The CDR3 totals 13 residues. The ends were cut back, 3 bases at V and 3 bases at J, with 6 bases in the middle. Germline V CDR1 and CDR2: LNHDA, SQIVND (reference sequence). The CDR3 DNA is TGTGCCAGTAGTATCGGCTTCTACAATGAGCAGTTCTTC. Translating it yields CASSIGFYNEQFF.

At least ten counts were recorded for this clonotype. The rearrangement links TRBV5-8 to TRBJ2-7; D is undetermined. Trimming cost V 1 base and J 6 bases, with 8 bases left between them. This CDR3 has 12 residues. In germline, CDR1 is SGHTS, CDR2 YDEGEE. CDR3 residues: CASSLIAFEQYF. As DNA, the CDR3 is TGTGCCAGCAGCTTGATCGCGTTCGAGCAGTACTTC.

This clonotype was counted ten times or more. CDR3 loop: CASSSLGEVYGYTF. The DNA for the CDR3 is TGTGCCAGCAGTTCCCTGGGGGAGGTCTATGGCTACACCTTC. This rearrangement joins TRBV28 to TRBJ1-2; maybe TRBD1 (5 bases). Looked up from germline, CDR1 is MDHEN and CDR2 is SYDVKM. V was trimmed by 4 bases and J by 4 bases, leaving 13 bases between them. CDR3 length: 14 residues.

V is TRBV12-3 or TRBV12-4 and J is TRBJ2-5; 10 bases agree with TRBD2. V dropped 6 bases and J dropped 1; count of bases not matched to a gene: 5. This CDR3 is built from 15 residues. The CDR3 sequence is CASSPLAGSQETQYF. In DNA, the CDR3 is TGTGCCAGCAGCCCACTAGCGGGGTCCCAAGAGACCCAGTACTTC.

CDR3 coding DNA: TGCAGCGTTGAAGGAGGCACAGGCACAGATACGCAGTATTTT. Amino acid sequence: CSVEGGTGTDTQYF. This chain links TRBV29-1 with TRBJ2-3, with unresolved D. With 1 base removed from V and 1 base from J, the gap between germline ends came to 9 bases. The CDR3 extends over 14 amino acids. Germline V lookup: CDR1 SQVTM, CDR2 ANQGSEA.

In its sample, this clonotype was seen many times. The gene calls are TRBV18 and TRBJ2-4; no firm D call. The V end was cut by 2 bases, the J end by 0 bases, with 11 bases between. CDR1 and CDR2 (germline): KGHSH, LQKENI. The CDR3 contains 16 residues. In DNA, the CDR3 is TGTGCCAGCTCACCATTCGGTTCCCTAGCCAAAAACATTCAGTACTTC. This gives the protein CASSPFGSLAKNIQYF.

This clonotype has a count of ten or more. The V and J genes are TRBV3-1 and TRBJ2-1, with unresolved D. CDR1 LGHDT and CDR2 YNNKEL come from the germline V gene (reference sequence). With 4 bases removed from V and 5 bases from J, the gap between germline ends came to 15 bases. There are 15 residues in the CDR3. Here the CDR3 reads CASSPRSGGNNEQFF. The CDR3 DNA sequence: TGTGCCAGCAGCCCCCGGTCGGGCGGAAACAATGAGCAGTTCTTC.

The chain links TRBV10-2 to TRBJ2-1, with a weak D call TRBD1 (6 bases). The CDR3 runs to 15 residues. CDR1 and CDR2 from the germline V gene are WSHSY and SAAADI. V was cut by 2 bases and J by 4 bases, with 12 bases left in between. Here the CDR3 DNA reads TGCGCCAGCAGTGAGACAGGGCCGGAATACAATGAGCAGTTCTTC. Its translation: CASSETGPEYNEQFF.

This clonotype has a count of ten or more. The chain links TRBV7-9 to TRBJ1-4, with a weak D call TRBD1 (5 bases). Germline V gene lookup returns CDR1 SEHNR and CDR2 FQNEAQ (reference sequence). The CDR3 sequence is 14 residues long. The germline V and J ends were trimmed by 2 bases and 8 bases, with 12 bases remaining between them. CDR3 nucleotide sequence: TGTGCCAGCAGCTTAAAGATTGCAGGGGAAAAACTGTTTTTT. Translating gives CASSLKIAGEKLFF.

A single count supports this clonotype. A clone one base away is much larger, so this may be a read error. Here the CDR3 omits its conserved ending phenylalanine or tryptophan, so a read error is the likely source. The chain combines TRBV28 with TRBJ1-1, with unresolved D. Looked up from germline, CDR1 is MDHEN and CDR2 is SYDVKM. The CDR3 totals 12 residues. The V gene lost 1 base and the J gene lost 4 bases, with 4 bases spanning the gap. The CDR3 protein is CASSLYRTEAFY. The CDR3 DNA is TGTGCCAGCAGTTTATATCGCACTGAAGCTTTCTAT.

This clonotype was seen many times. CDR3 region: CSAREYTTPYEQYF. CDR3 coding DNA: TGCAGTGCTAGAGAATATACTACCCCCTACGAGCAGTACTTC. The genes are TRBV20-1 and TRBJ2-7; D is ambiguous. There are 14 residues in the CDR3. Per the germline V gene, CDR1 is DFQATT and CDR2 is SNEGSKA (reference sequence). Deletions cut 0 bases from V and 2 bases from J, with 11 bases between.

This clonotype was seen only a few times. The rearrangement joins TRBV11-2 to TRBJ2-7; perhaps TRBD1 as D (9 bases). The V gene's germline CDR1 is SGHAT and CDR2 FQNNGV. There are 16 residues in the CDR3. The V end was cut by 1 base, the J end by 6 bases, with 19 bases between. CDR3 DNA: TGTGCCAGCAGCTTAGGTAGCGGGACAGGGATGGCCGAGCAGTACTTC. Its protein is CASSLGSGTGMAEQYF.

The V and J genes are TRBV5-3 and TRBJ1-5; D gene ambiguous. TRBV5-3 is recorded as an ORF, its role being uncertain. V dropped 4 bases and J dropped 7 bases, with 12 bases sitting between them. The CDR3 has 13 amino acids. CDR3: CARSLIVRQPQHF. CDR3 nucleotides: TGTGCCAGAAGCCTCATAGTTCGGCAGCCCCAGCATTTT.

This clonotype was picked up many times. The CDR3 sequence: CASSPSGLAGGPAKNIQYF. Here the CDR3 DNA reads TGTGCCAGCAGCCCATCGGGACTAGCGGGAGGGCCGGCCAAAAACATTCAGTACTTC. The chain uses TRBV7-2 and TRBJ2-4; 16 positions match TRBD2. V shed 5 bases and J 1 base; nucleotides not matched to a gene: 8. The CDR3 is 19 residues long. Looked up from germline, CDR1 is SGHTA and CDR2 is FQGNSA.

Comments on this clonotype: This may be a read error, as it is one base from a much larger clone. The chain has TRBV12-2 and TRBJ2-1; the D call of TRBD2 is as the table states it, not checked on the DNA. TRBV12-2 is reported as a pseudogene. CDR3 length: 22 residues. The DNA of the CDR3 is TGTGCAAGTCGCTTAGAATGGTATCTAACTAGCGTGAGATATTGGGCCTACAATGAGCAGTTCTTC. Its protein is CASRLEWYLTSVRYWAYNEQFF.

This clonotype has a handful of counts. The rearrangement links TRBV7-2 to TRBJ1-1, with D unresolved. CDR1 is SGHTA and CDR2 is FQGNSA in the germline V gene. The CDR3 totals 12 residues. The ends were cut back, 4 bases at V and 4 bases at J, with 7 bases in the middle. This CDR3 is CASSWAGTEAFF. The CDR3 DNA reads TGTGCCAGCAGCTGGGCGGGCACTGAAGCTTTCTTT.

The V gene is TRBV4-2, the J gene TRBJ2-2; a weak D match, TRBD1 (5 bases). In germline, CDR1 is LGHNA, CDR2 YNFKEQ. The CDR3 extends over 18 amino acids. V gave up 0 bases and J gave up 0 bases, with 14 bases separating them. The DNA for the CDR3 is TGTGCCAGCAGCCAAGATGGGAATACAGGACCGAACACCGGGGAGCTGTTTTTT. As protein: CASSQDGNTGPNTGELFF.

This clonotype has ten or more counts. The rearrangement uses TRBV28 and TRBJ2-7; 7 bases fit TRBD2. This CDR3 comprises 15 residues. V dropped 7 bases and J dropped 2; count of bases not matched to a gene: 11. Germline V gives CDR1 MDHEN, CDR2 SYDVKM. The CDR3 region has the DNA TGTGCCAGCACCCTCGCCGTCGGACTAGCCTACGAGCAGTACTTC. Protein sequence: CASTLAVGLAYEQYF.

A few counts support this clonotype. This chain connects TRBV10-3 to TRBJ2-3; D gene uncertain. The length of the CDR3 is 16 residues. Germline CDR1 ENHRY, CDR2 SYGVKD. V lost 0 bases, J lost 6 bases, and 16 bases lay in between. The CDR3 DNA follows: TGTGCCATCAGTGAGTCCCGCTCCACGGGCTTGGATACGCAGTATTTT. Residues: CAISESRSTGLDTQYF.

This clonotype was detected many times. V is TRBV30 and J is TRBJ2-7; 9 bases map to TRBD2. Trimming took 5 bases from V and 7 from J; bases not matched to a gene: 21. Germline V gene data show CDR1 as GTSNPN and CDR2 as SVGIG (reference sequence). The CDR3 totals 17 residues. In nucleotides, the CDR3 is TGTGCCTGGGGGGGGTCGTTTATAGCGGGAGATTACGGGGAGCAGTACTTC. This codes for CAWGGSFIAGDYGEQYF.

The chain uses TRBV3-1 and TRBJ2-7, with D perhaps given as TRBD1 or TRBD2 (5 bases each). The CDR3 is made up of 15 amino acids. CDR1 and CDR2 (germline): LGHDT, YNNKEL (reference sequence). Trimming shortened V by 5 bases and J by 2 bases, and 16 bases separated the two germline ends. The CDR3 DNA reads TGTGCCAGCAGCGCAGGTGGGGGTTACGCCTACGAGCAGTACTTC. It encodes CASSAGGGYAYEQYF.

The table lists this clonotype with a few counts. The chain couples TRBV20-1 to TRBJ2-1; TRBD2 is a possible D gene (5 bases). This CDR3 spans 11 amino acids. Germline-derived CDR1 and CDR2 are DFQATT and SNEGSKA (reference sequence). V gave up 5 bases and J gave up 11 bases, with 13 bases separating them. The CDR3: CSASGTYQQFF. DNA for the CDR3: TGCAGTGCTTCGGGAACCTACCAGCAGTTCTTC.